This T cell receptor beta chain was sequenced in a study of blood T cell repertoires in COVID-19. Study-level information: Samples of COVID-19 (acute and convalescent) were obtained from the United States, Italy and Spain. Sources were T cells, B-cell-depleted T cells, or PBMCs; the material itself was cDNA or gDNA.

Study processing details: By means of reference gene primer amplification, nucleated cell counts were estimated. The method was immunoSEQ multiplex PCR; TCRdb's version includes in-frame clones alone and lacks a portion of them. V and J calls and clone size come straight from that table; D and trimming were deduced from the DNA. This sample has 65,000 to 85,000 clones, with less than 90% found just once. CDR3 length: 12 residues. Trimming shortened V by 7 bases and J by 5 bases, and 14 bases separated the two germline ends. Germline CDR1 reads SQVTM; CDR2 reads ANQGSEA. This receptor was identified in a man in his fifties or sixties with active COVID-19. J is TRBJ1-1 and V is TRBV29-1, with D possibly matching TRBD1 (6 bases). The specimen was peripheral blood. DNA of the CDR3: TGCAGCGGGTGGACAGAGGGAACTGAAGCTTTCTTT. Its protein is CSGWTEGTEAFF.